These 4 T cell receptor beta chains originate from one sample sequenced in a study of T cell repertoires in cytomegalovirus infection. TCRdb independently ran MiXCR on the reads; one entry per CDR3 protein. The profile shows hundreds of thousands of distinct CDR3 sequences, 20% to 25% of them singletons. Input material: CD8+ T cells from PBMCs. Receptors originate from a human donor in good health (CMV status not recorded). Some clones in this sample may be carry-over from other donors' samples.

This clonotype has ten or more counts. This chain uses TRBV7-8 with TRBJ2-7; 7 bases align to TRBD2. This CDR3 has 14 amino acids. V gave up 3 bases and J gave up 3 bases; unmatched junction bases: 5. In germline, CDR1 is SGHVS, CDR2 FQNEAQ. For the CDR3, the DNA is TGTGCCAGCAGCTTGGGGGGGATTCACTACGAGCAGTACTTC. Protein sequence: CASSLGGIHYEQYF. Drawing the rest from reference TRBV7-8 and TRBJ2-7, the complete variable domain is GAGVSQSPRYKVAKRGQDVALRCDPISGHVSLFWYQQALGQGPEFLTYFQNEAQLDKSGLPSDRFFAERPEGSVSTLKIQRTQQEDSAVYLCASSLGGIHYEQYFGPGTRLTVT.

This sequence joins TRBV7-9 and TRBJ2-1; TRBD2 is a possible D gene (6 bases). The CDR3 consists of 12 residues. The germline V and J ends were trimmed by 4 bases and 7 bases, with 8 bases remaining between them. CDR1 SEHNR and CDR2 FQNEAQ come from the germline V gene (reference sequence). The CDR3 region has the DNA TGTGCCAGCAGCTGGGGGGAAAATGAGCAGTTCTTC. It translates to CASSWGENEQFF.

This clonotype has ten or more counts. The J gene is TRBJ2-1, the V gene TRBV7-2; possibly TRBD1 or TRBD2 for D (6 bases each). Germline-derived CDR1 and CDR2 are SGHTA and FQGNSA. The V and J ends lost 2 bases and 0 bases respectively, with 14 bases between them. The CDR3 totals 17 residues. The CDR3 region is CASSLPKGGSSYNEQFF. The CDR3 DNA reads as TGTGCCAGCAGCTTACCCAAAGGGGGGAGCTCCTACAATGAGCAGTTCTTC.

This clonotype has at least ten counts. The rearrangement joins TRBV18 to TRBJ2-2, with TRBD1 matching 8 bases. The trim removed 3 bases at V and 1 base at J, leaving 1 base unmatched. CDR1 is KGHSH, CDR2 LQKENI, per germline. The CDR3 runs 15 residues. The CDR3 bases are TGTGCCAGCTCACCCGACAGGGGGAACACCGGGGAGCTGTTTTTT. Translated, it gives CASSPDRGNTGELFF.